Sequencing of this T cell receptor beta chain was carried out in a study of post-analysis software for immune sequencing data. Study information: Some patients lacked subtype; others had relapsing-remitting, secondary progressive or progressive-relapsing disease. General observations from the study: Multiple sclerosis patients showed significantly lower normalized Chao1 diversity than controls did. Included in a set of a handful of TRBV segments more frequent in patients than controls were TRBV5-6, TRBV5-1 and TRBV20-1.

Trimming removed 4 bases at V and 1 base at J, with 13 bases between. This CDR3 region has 15 residues. CDR1 and CDR2 from the germline V gene are MDHEN and SYDVKM. Unique molecular identifiers had been added to the TCR beta cDNA libraries. MiXCR was run by TCRdb on the PCR reads, yielding one entry per CDR3 protein. Here the sample spans fewer than 900,000 distinct CDR3 sequences, around 42% being singletons. Notes on this clonotype: Antigen unknown.

The sequence was obtained from a girl under 18 with multiple sclerosis. Sequences were obtained from blood. V gene TRBV28 combines with J gene TRBJ1-1; D gene unclear. The CDR3 spells CASSWLEGRNTEAFF. The DNA of the CDR3 is TGTGCCAGCAGTTGGTTGGAAGGGAGGAACACTGAAGCTTTCTTT.